The subject of this entry is one TCR beta chain. CDR1 is MNHEY, CDR2 SVGAGI, per germline. Losses at the gene ends were 4 bases for V and 7 bases for J; bases not matched to a gene: 9. CDR3 length equals 14 residues. The sample comes from a study of blood T cell repertoires in COVID-19. For the study at large: Whether acute or convalescent, the COVID-19 samples came from the United States, Italy and Spain.

Repertoires were generated with immunoSEQ multiplex PCR, while TCRdb's copy carries only in-frame clones and drops some. The profile shows roughly 350,000 clones, roughly 86% of them singletons. This TCR derives from a woman aged 25-40 years with COVID-19, enrolled during active disease. The J gene is TRBJ2-7, the V gene TRBV6-5; TRBD2 matches at 8 bases. Sequencing was performed on peripheral blood. The CDR3 nucleotides are TGTGCCAGCAGTTTTGGTAGCGGGGTCACAGAGCAGTACTTC. It encodes CASSFGSGVTEQYF.